The subject of this entry is one T cell receptor beta chain. Its target is not known. The data stem from a study of cytomegalovirus exposure and HLA in healthy donors. Vbeta (60) and Jbeta (13) primers were used in the PCR. Original handling: Unique TCR beta chains numbered roughly 80 million in a later analysis, with roughly 10 million shared. Method: immunoSEQ multiplex PCR; TCRdb's copy keeps in-frame clones and lacks some. The DNA was the basis for D and trimming; V, J and clone size are from that table. Seen here are about 120,000 clones, roughly 83% observed once, and the top ten hold 3.5% to 5%. General observations from the study: HLA allele associations emerged for roughly 16,000 TCR beta sequences in a later analysis, at 0.05 false discovery rate. A later analysis found common viral pathogens apparently linked to several of the most significant clusters. Later analysis associated a missense DCLRE1C variant with TCR beta V- and J-gene trimming.

This CDR3 comprises 15 residues. V lost 3 bases, J lost 0 bases, and 3 bases stayed unmatched. Germline V CDR1 and CDR2: MNHNS, SASEGT. The rearrangement links TRBV6-1 to TRBJ2-5, with 8 bases matching TRBD1. Sample: PBMCs. The clonotype originates from a man younger than 45 in good health and CMV-seropositive. CDR3 bases: TGTGCCAGCAGTGAGACAGGGGCGAACCAAGAGACCCAGTACTTC. Translating it yields CASSETGANQETQYF.